This TCR beta chain derives from a study of monozygotic twins with inflammatory bowel disease (dated by TCRdb to about 2019). A note on the overall study: The complete study included 28 monozygotic twin pairs: 19 IBD-discordant Danish pairs and nine German pairs, of which four were IBD-concordant and five were IBD-discordant. Within discordant pairs, disease-associated traits were sought mainly by comparing IBD patients with their genetically identical healthy co-twins. Each individual had, on average, about 151 000 unique TCRalpha sequences and 181 000 unique TCRbeta sequences available for analysis.

With regard to this clonotype: Its antigen remains undetermined.

Library method: 5' RACE. Preparation of each TCR library used 3,000 to 4,000 ng of total RNA. For each sample, cDNA was synthesized in eight separate reactions using SMARTScribe reverse transcriptase. During cDNA synthesis, template switching was used to introduce unique molecular identifiers that contained a 6-nucleotide sample barcode. Amplification of TCRalpha and TCRbeta cDNA involved two nested PCRs of approximately 16 and 10 cycles, and each PCR was followed by bead purification. Before amplification, the cDNA was treated with uracil DNA-glycosylase and purified using the QIAquick PCR purification kit. The second PCR added Illumina TruSeq-compatible adapters along with sample-specific barcodes. Library quality and concentration were assessed using TapeStation and Qubit, and roughly 5 ng of each library was pooled. Sequencing of the pooled libraries was done on an Illumina HiSeq2500 single-index Rapid Run using custom sequencing primers and 2 x 100 bp reads. The authors processed their data as follows. MiGEC version 1.2.6 was used for UMI-based consensus assembly, which corrected PCR and sequencing errors. MiXCR version 2.1.1 was used to carry out V(D)J alignment, clonotype assembly and CDR3 extraction. Normalisation of gene usage, clonotype sharing and MAIT/NKT TCR abundance was achieved by analysing the top 1000, 10 000 and 20 000 clonotypes per sample. After downsampling to 27 000 UMIs, diversity was calculated as the inverse Simpson index using the vegan R package. Paired Mann-Whitney U tests were applied to discordant twin pairs, with Benjamini-Hochberg correction for multiple testing. TCRdb reprocessed the reads, and each CDR3 protein sequence is entered once, without DNA. TCRdb, not the original authors, processed these V and J calls. The table for this sample shows some 210,000 distinct CDR3 sequences. 1.5% to 2% of the sample lies in the top ten.

On the study overall, not on this receptor specifically: IBD patients had lower TCRbeta repertoire diversity, measured by the inverse Simpson index, than their healthy co-twins. Because patients were on differing immunosuppressive treatments, the repertoires may have picked up extra background noise and inter-individual variability. Different T cell subtypes could not be distinguished in the analysis. The results gave no support for a single strong signal or clonotype linked to IBD. Concordant and discordant twins showed no difference in repertoire similarity, possibly because of limited statistical power. IBD patients shared fewer clonotypes with other individuals than healthy twins did, most markedly in patients showing signs of disease activity.

The CDR3 numbers 15 residues from cysteine through phenylalanine. No DNA accompanies this entry. From each donor, an approximately 2.3 ml peripheral blood sample was drawn into PAXgene tubes and stored at -80 degrees C. Without any T cell sorting, total RNA was extracted from whole blood using the PAXgene blood miRNA kit on an automated QIAcube. Peripheral blood from monozygotic twin pairs concordant or discordant for inflammatory bowel disease was subjected to deep TCRalpha and TCRbeta repertoire profiling with unique molecular barcoding. For every twin pair, smoking habits were documented, and each individual was categorised as a current, former or never smoker.

This receptor was obtained from a human donor with ulcerative colitis or Crohn's disease, or a healthy co-twin of an affected twin (not recorded which). The chain links TRBV12-3 or TRBV12-4 with TRBJ1-1. The sequencing sample was made of blood. The CDR3 reads CASTSGGSLNTEAFF.